One sample yielded the 16 T cell receptor beta chains listed below, sequenced in a study of regulatory T cells in long-lasting Graves disease. Documented time point: newly diagnosed GD, antithyroid drugs for less than 3 months. Making the TCR library involved RNA that had been extracted from PBMCs. Both iRepertoire HTBI primers and Arm-PCR of CDR3 regions were used to build the TCR beta libraries. TCRdb passed the multiplex PCR reads through MiXCR, listing each CDR3 protein once. The data show some 330,000 distinct CDR3 sequences, with 12% seen just once and approximately 17% held by the top ten. The same sample was also used in a study of T cells in Graves' hyperthyroidism and ophthalmopathy.

The material sequenced was peripheral blood mononuclear cells (PBMCs), taken at new diagnosis, from a patient treated with antithyroid drugs. These receptors were taken from a woman aged 18-29 years with Graves disease.

At least ten counts were recorded for this clonotype. The V and J genes are TRBV12-3 or TRBV12-4 and TRBJ2-1; TRBD1 matches 7 bases. The CDR3 length is 15 residues. The trim removed 4 bases at V and 4 bases at J, leaving 7 bases unmatched. CDR3 nucleotides: TGTGCCAGCAGTTCCACGCAGGGGGAATACAATGAGCAGTTCTTC. This codes for CASSSTQGEYNEQFF.

The chain joins TRBV6-9 to TRBJ2-1, with unresolved D. V lost 3 bases, J lost 8 bases, and 11 bases lay in between. The CDR3 contains 13 residues. From germline, CDR1 is MNHGY and CDR2 SVAAGI. CDR3 coding DNA: TGTGCCAGCAGTTACGAGACGAGAGATGAGCAGTTCTTC. Its protein product is CASSYETRDEQFF.

This clonotype came up a few times. The gene calls are TRBV15 and TRBJ2-1; 9 bases line up with TRBD1. This CDR3 has 16 amino acids. The germline V gene encodes CDR1 LNHNV and CDR2 YYDKDF (reference sequence). Unmatched junction bases numbered 9, after V lost 3 bases and J lost 6 bases. This CDR3 reads CATSSSTGGNRNEQFF. CDR3 in DNA: TGTGCCACCAGCAGCAGTACAGGGGGCAACCGCAATGAGCAGTTCTTC.

In this sample, this clonotype turned up many times. The V call is TRBV28, the J call TRBJ2-7; D perhaps matches TRBD2 (6 bases). Trimming took 7 bases from V and 4 from J, leaving 14 bases between them. Germline V gene data show CDR1 as MDHEN and CDR2 as SYDVKM. The CDR3 loop spans 13 amino acids. CDR3 nucleotide sequence: TGTGCCAGCACCGGGGGATTTCCTTACGAGCAGTACTTC. It translates to CASTGGFPYEQYF.

Many counts were recorded for this clonotype. The rearrangement links TRBV11-2 to TRBJ2-6; D gene uncertain. CDR3 size: 17 residues. The germline V and J ends were trimmed by 1 base and 4 bases, with 14 bases remaining between them. CDR1 SGHAT and CDR2 FQNNGV come from the germline V gene. CDR3: CASSLVGPLSGANVLTF. CDR3 in DNA: TGTGCCAGCAGCTTAGTAGGCCCTTTGTCCGGGGCCAACGTCCTGACTTTC.

This clonotype has at least ten counts. This chain uses TRBV3-1 with TRBJ1-3; D gene ambiguous. The germline CDR1 and CDR2 sequences are LGHDT and YNNKEL (reference sequence). Trimming removed 4 bases from V and 0 bases from J, with 7 bases in between. The CDR3 has 14 residues. The CDR3 sequence: CASSLGNSGNTIYF. The CDR3 DNA reads TGTGCCAGCAGCCTCGGGAACTCTGGAAACACCATATATTTT.

This clonotype was recorded many times. The chain recombines TRBV20-1 with TRBJ1-2; the D gene is possibly TRBD1 (6 bases). Looked up from germline, CDR1 is DFQATT and CDR2 is SNEGSKA (reference sequence). The ends were cut back, 6 bases at V and 4 bases at J, with 18 bases in the middle. The CDR3 runs to 14 residues. As DNA, the CDR3 is TGCAGTGCCGTAACCTACAGGGAATCCTATGGCTACACCTTC. It specifies CSAVTYRESYGYTF.

This rearrangement joins TRBV4-1 to TRBJ2-7, with D possibly called TRBD1 or TRBD2 (6 bases each). The CDR3 totals 16 residues. V lost 0 bases to trimming and J lost 1 base, with 13 bases between them. CDR1 and CDR2 from the germline V gene are MGHRA and YSYEKL. The CDR3 loop reads CASSQDPGGWSYEQYV. CDR3 nucleotides: TGCGCCAGCAGCCAAGACCCCGGGGGCTGGTCCTACGAGCAGTACGTC.

V is TRBV13 and J is TRBJ2-3, with D perhaps matching TRBD1 (5 bases). CDR3 length: 16 residues. Germline CDR1 is PRHDT and CDR2 is FYEKMQ (reference sequence). V was clipped by 6 bases and J by 2 bases, with 18 bases between them. The CDR3 nucleotides read TGTGCCAGCAGTAAAGGGGCCCCGCAGTTCACAGATACGCAGTATTTT. Protein sequence: CASSKGAPQFTDTQYF. Combining the CDR3 with reference TRBV13 and TRBJ2-3 gives the whole variable domain AAGVIQSPRHLIKEKRETATLKCYPIPRHDTVYWYQQGPGQDPQFLISFYEKMQSDKGSIPDRFSAQQFSDYHSELNMSSLELGDSALYFCASSKGAPQFTDTQYFGPGTRLTVL.

This clonotype was seen repeatedly, ten times or more. This chain joins TRBV20-1 and TRBJ1-2, with 8 positions matching TRBD1. Germline V gives CDR1 DFQATT, CDR2 SNEGSKA (reference sequence). Unmatched junction bases numbered 10, after V lost 0 bases and J lost 7 bases. The CDR3 extends over 15 amino acids. The CDR3 protein is CSARDTGQGMGGYTF. For the CDR3, the DNA is TGCAGTGCTAGAGATACCGGACAGGGAATGGGTGGCTACACCTTC.

This clonotype was counted at least ten times. The genes are TRBV12-3 or TRBV12-4 and TRBJ2-3, with 9 bases matching TRBD2. J lost 7 bases, V lost 5 bases, and 13 bases had no gene match. This CDR3 comprises 16 residues. The CDR3: CASSRGLAIRWNTQYF. CDR3 in DNA: TGTGCCAGCAGTAGAGGACTAGCGATACGATGGAATACGCAGTATTTT.

A remark on this clonotype: A much larger clone lies one base from this, so it may be a read error. The chain has TRBV2 and TRBJ1-5; D remains ambiguous. The ends were cut back, 7 bases at V and 4 bases at J, with 11 bases in the middle. Germline-derived CDR1 and CDR2 are SNHLY and FYNNEI. The CDR3 totals 13 residues. CDR3 DNA sequence: TGTGCCAGCAACAGAGGTAGGAATCAGCCCCAGCATTTT. Amino acids: CASNRGRNQPQHF. The variable domain in full, with the rest retrieved from reference TRBV2 and TRBJ1-5, is EPEVTQTPSHQVTQMGQEVILRCVPISNHLYFYWYRQILGQKVEFLVSFYNNEISEKSEIFDDQFSVERPDGSNFTLKIRSTKLEDSAMYFCASNRGRNQPQHFGDGTRLSIL.

The sample holds a few counts of this clonotype. The chain carries TRBV7-2 and TRBJ2-3, with TRBD2 as a possible D gene (5 bases). CDR1 SGHTA and CDR2 FQGNSA come from the germline V gene. The length of the CDR3 is 15 residues. The ends were cut back, 3 bases at V and 3 bases at J, with 13 bases in the middle. DNA of the CDR3: TGTGCCAGCAGCTTTCTAGCAGACGAGACAGATACGCAGTATTTT. Protein product: CASSFLADETDTQYF.

In its sample, this clonotype was seen many times. The rearrangement uses TRBV20-1 and TRBJ1-6, with D unresolved. The germline V and J ends were trimmed by 2 bases and 7 bases, with 15 bases remaining between them. This CDR3 comprises 15 residues. The germline V gene has CDR1 DFQATT and CDR2 SNEGSKA (reference sequence). DNA of the CDR3: TGCAGTGCTAGACGCTCCGGGTCCGACAATTCACCCCTCCACTTT. This encodes CSARRSGSDNSPLHF.

This clonotype appeared many times. The rearrangement links TRBV10-3 to TRBJ2-1, with 8 bases matching TRBD1. The V and J ends lost 2 bases and 0 bases, in that order; junction bases with no gene match: 3. Germline CDR1 ENHRY, CDR2 SYGVKD. The CDR3 consists of 16 residues. In nucleotides, the CDR3 is TGTGCCATCAGTGAGGGGACAGGAAGCTCCTACAATGAGCAGTTCTTC. It specifies CAISEGTGSSYNEQFF.

This clonotype was seen repeatedly, ten times or more. CDR3 nucleotides: TGTGCCAGCAGTTTTTGTCCGGTCTGCACTGAAGCTTTCTTT. It translates to CASSFCPVCTEAFF. V gene TRBV12-3 or TRBV12-4 combines with J gene TRBJ1-1; D unresolved. Trimming pared 3 bases from V and 4 bases from J, leaving 12 bases between. The CDR3 sequence is 14 residues long.